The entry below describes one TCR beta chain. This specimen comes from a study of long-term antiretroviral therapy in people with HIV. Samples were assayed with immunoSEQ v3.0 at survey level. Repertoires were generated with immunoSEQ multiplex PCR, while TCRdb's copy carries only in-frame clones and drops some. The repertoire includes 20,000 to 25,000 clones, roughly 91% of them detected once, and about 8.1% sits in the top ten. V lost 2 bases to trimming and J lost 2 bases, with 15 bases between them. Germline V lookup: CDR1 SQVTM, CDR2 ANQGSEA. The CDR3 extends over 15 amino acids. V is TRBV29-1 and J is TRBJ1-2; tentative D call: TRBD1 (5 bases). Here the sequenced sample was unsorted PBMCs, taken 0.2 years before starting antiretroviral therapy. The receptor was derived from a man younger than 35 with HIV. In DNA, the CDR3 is TGCAGCGTTGAATCACGGGACCGGGGAAACTATGGCTACACCTTC. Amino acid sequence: CSVESRDRGNYGYTF.